This passage covers 27 T cell receptor beta chains from one sample sequenced in a study of OX40 agonist ivuxolimab in advanced cancers. Using immunoSEQ multiplex PCR, the repertoire was profiled, and TCRdb retains in-frame clones only, with some absent. This sample has tens of thousands of clones, with 85% to 95% found just once. Sequencing was performed on CD4+ or CD8+ T cells sorted from blood, taken in a trial of the OX40 agonist ivuxolimab. The receptors come from an adult with an advanced solid tumor such as melanoma, head and neck, liver or kidney cancer.

This chain connects TRBV6-5 to TRBJ2-2, with a possible D match to TRBD2 (5 bases). Trimming left V 2 bases short and J 3 bases short, with 10 bases between. The germline CDR1 and CDR2 sequences are MNHEY and SVGAGI. CDR3 length equals 15 residues. CDR3 bases: TGTGCCAGCAGTTACGGGAGAATCCACACCGGGGAGCTGTTTTTT. It translates to CASSYGRIHTGELFF.

The rearrangement links TRBV19 to TRBJ1-1; D not resolved. Germline values: CDR1 LNHDA, CDR2 SQIVND (reference sequence). The CDR3 has 12 residues. Deletions cut 3 bases from V and 3 bases from J, with 5 bases between. The CDR3 sequence is CASSIFDTEAFF. CDR3 DNA: TGTGCCAGTAGTATTTTCGACACTGAAGCTTTCTTT.

J is TRBJ2-1 and V is TRBV9, with D unclear. V was shortened by 2 bases and J by 4 bases, with 7 bases between the two germline ends. The CDR3 contains 13 residues. The V gene's germline CDR1 is SGDLS and CDR2 YYNGEE. The CDR3 sequence is CASSVWLYNEQFF. The CDR3 DNA is TGTGCCAGCAGCGTTTGGCTTTACAATGAGCAGTTCTTC.

The rearrangement links TRBV7-2 to TRBJ1-2; 11 positions agree with TRBD1. Germline assignment: CDR1 SGHTA and CDR2 FQGNSA. Trimming took 1 base from V and 6 from J; bases not matched to a gene: 7. The CDR3 sequence is 16 residues long. The CDR3 region is CASSLDPGQGDNGYTF. CDR3 sequence (DNA): TGTGCCAGCAGCTTAGATCCGGGACAGGGGGATAATGGCTACACCTTC. Together with reference TRBV7-2 and TRBJ1-2, the CDR3 gives the full variable domain: GAGVSQSPSNKVTEKGKDVELRCDPISGHTALYWYRQSLGQGLEFLIYFQGNSAPDKSGLPSDRFSAERTGGSVSTLTIQRTQQEDSAVYLCASSLDPGQGDNGYTFGSGTRLTVV.

This rearrangement joins TRBV5-6 to TRBJ2-1; D remains unclear. CDR1 and CDR2 from the germline V gene are SGHDT and YYEEEE. Between the trimmed V and J ends, which lost 0 bases and 0 bases, there was a span of 7 bases. The CDR3 has 15 amino acids. The chain's CDR3 is CASSLVVYSYNEQFF. CDR3 DNA: TGTGCCAGCAGCTTGGTTGTCTACTCCTACAATGAGCAGTTCTTC.

The chain uses TRBV7-6 and TRBJ1-1; possible D gene TRBD1, 5 bases. Deletions cut 6 bases from V and 0 bases from J, with 11 bases between. This CDR3 has 14 residues. Germline V CDR1 and CDR2: SGHVS, FNYEAQ. The CDR3 DNA is TGTGCCAGCAGTAAGACAGACATGAACACTGAAGCTTTCTTT. The encoded protein is CASSKTDMNTEAFF.

The V call is TRBV7-2, the J call TRBJ2-7; 7 bases align to TRBD2. J was trimmed by 0 bases and V by 5 bases; bases with no gene match: 10. The CDR3 sequence is 16 residues long. CDR1 and CDR2 from the germline V gene are SGHTA and FQGNSA. The DNA of the CDR3 is TGTGCCAGCAGCCTCGGAGGGCGGGGGAGCTCCTACGAGCAGTACTTC. Translating it yields CASSLGGRGSSYEQYF.

The chain employs TRBV11-2 and TRBJ1-1; D is ambiguous. Trimming left V 0 bases short and J 0 bases short, with 8 bases between. This CDR3 has 15 residues. Germline CDR1 and CDR2: SGHAT and FQNNGV. The CDR3 sequence: CASSLDRKLNTEAFF. The CDR3, as DNA: TGTGCCAGCAGCTTAGACCGTAAATTGAACACTGAAGCTTTCTTT. Full variable domain (remainder filled in from reference TRBV11-2 and TRBJ1-1): EAGVAQSPRYKIIEKRQSVAFWCNPISGHATLYWYQQILGQGPKLLIQFQNNGVVDDSQLPKDRFSAERLKGVDSTLKIQPAKLEDSAVYLCASSLDRKLNTEAFFGQGTRLTVV.

CDR3 in DNA: TGTGCCACCACGGGACAGGGTGGCACTGAAGCTTTCTTT. The encoded protein is CATTGQGGTEAFF. The chain combines TRBV6-5 with TRBJ1-1; 9 nucleotides agree with TRBD1. The CDR3 is 13 residues long. CDR1 and CDR2 (germline): MNHEY, SVGAGI. With V trimmed by 10 bases and J by 4 bases, 7 bases remained unmatched.

The gene calls are TRBV19 and TRBJ1-1; a possible D gene is TRBD1 (6 bases). The CDR3 consists of 13 residues. The germline V gene encodes CDR1 LNHDA and CDR2 SQIVND (reference sequence). The V end was cut by 5 bases, the J end by 1 base, with 8 bases between. The CDR3: CASSVRGNTEAFF. The CDR3 DNA reads as TGTGCCAGTAGTGTCAGGGGGAACACTGAAGCTTTCTTT.

V and J are TRBV7-6 and TRBJ1-3, with D unclear. Trimming took 5 bases from V and 3 from J, leaving 11 bases between them. Looked up from germline, CDR1 is SGHVS and CDR2 is FNYEAQ. The CDR3 consists of 14 residues. The CDR3 DNA reads as TGTGCCAGCAGCCCATCCGGGGTTGGAAACACCATATATTTT. Translated: CASSPSGVGNTIYF.

The V call is TRBV11-2, the J call TRBJ2-5; 9 bases map to TRBD2. The CDR3 is 19 residues long. The germline V gene encodes CDR1 SGHAT and CDR2 FQNNGV. V shed 2 bases and J 2 bases; nucleotides not matched to a gene: 15. The CDR3 region has the DNA TGTGCCAGCAGCTTATGGGGAGGGGTAGCGGGAGCGGGGCAAGAGACCCAGTACTTC. Protein product: CASSLWGGVAGAGQETQYF.

The chain links TRBV6-5 to TRBJ1-5, with D possibly matching TRBD1 (6 bases). The CDR3 contains 15 residues. Germline loops: CDR1 MNHEY, CDR2 SVGAGI. Trimming cost V 2 bases and J 5 bases, with 13 bases left between them. CDR3 residues: CASSYLQGADQPQHF. As DNA, the CDR3 is TGTGCCAGCAGTTACCTACAGGGCGCGGATCAGCCCCAGCATTTT.

This clone came up a few times. The J gene is TRBJ1-1, the V gene TRBV6-5; 7 nucleotides match TRBD1. The V gene end was trimmed by 2 bases and the J gene end by 5 bases; junction bases not matched to a gene: 5. Germline-derived CDR1 and CDR2 are MNHEY and SVGAGI. The CDR3 is 14 amino acids. CDR3 in amino acids: CASSYMTGITEAFF. CDR3 in DNA: TGTGCCAGCAGTTACATGACAGGGATTACTGAAGCTTTCTTT.

This clone has a single count. This chain links TRBV19 with TRBJ2-1, with 10 bases that match TRBD2. Losses at the gene ends were 1 base for V and 8 bases for J; bases not matched to a gene: 5. Germline V lookup: CDR1 LNHDA, CDR2 SQIVND (reference sequence). This CDR3 region has 15 residues. This CDR3 reads CASSIGLAGVDEQFF. CDR3 coding DNA: TGTGCCAGTAGTATAGGCCTAGCGGGAGTGGATGAGCAGTTCTTC.

The chain recombines TRBV9 with TRBJ2-7; either TRBD1 or TRBD2 may fit D (6 bases each). V shed 0 bases and J shed 2 bases, with 12 bases lying between them. CDR3 length: 15 amino acids. The V gene's germline CDR1 is SGDLS and CDR2 YYNGEE. The CDR3 region is CASSVGGTPTYEQYF. In DNA form, the CDR3 reads TGTGCCAGCAGCGTAGGCGGGACACCGACCTACGAGCAGTACTTC.

The chain carries TRBV7-8 and TRBJ1-6; D is undetermined. The length of the CDR3 is 14 residues. Germline V CDR1 and CDR2: SGHVS, FQNEAQ. V lost 0 bases to trimming and J lost 7 bases, with 7 bases between them. The CDR3 loop is CASSLALANSPLHF. The CDR3 region has the DNA TGTGCCAGCAGCTTAGCGCTCGCCAATTCACCCCTCCACTTT.

V gene TRBV27 combines with J gene TRBJ2-2, with D unclear. This CDR3 is built from 11 residues. Trimming cost V 3 bases and J 6 bases, with 2 bases left between them. Germline values: CDR1 MNHEY, CDR2 SMNVEV (reference sequence). CDR3 in amino acids: CASSFSGELFF. The CDR3 coding sequence is TGTGCCAGCAGTTTTTCCGGGGAGCTGTTTTTT.

V usage is TRBV4-3 and J usage is TRBJ1-5; possibly TRBD1 for D (5 bases). Germline lookup yields CDR1 LGHNA and CDR2 YSLEER. The V and J ends lost 0 bases and 2 bases respectively, with 14 bases between them. The CDR3 length is 17 residues. DNA for the CDR3: TGCGCCAGCAGCCAAGACCCGATGGGGGTAGGCAATCAGCCCCAGCATTTT. Translation gives CASSQDPMGVGNQPQHF.

This rearrangement joins TRBV6-6 to TRBJ2-7, with D possibly TRBD2 on 5 matching bases. Germline V gives CDR1 MNHNY, CDR2 SVGAGI (reference sequence). This CDR3 contains 14 residues. V lost 6 bases, J lost 2 bases, and 14 bases lay in between. CDR3 region: CASSLGETPYEQYF. In DNA, the CDR3 is TGTGCCAGCAGCCTCGGGGAGACACCCTACGAGCAGTACTTC.

V gene TRBV10-3 combines with J gene TRBJ1-1; D may be TRBD1 (5 bases). CDR1 ENHRY and CDR2 SYGVKD come from the germline V gene. The CDR3 totals 14 residues. V was pared by 7 bases and J by 3 bases, with 15 bases between. CDR3 region: CAITKGVLDTEAFF. In nucleotides, the CDR3 is TGTGCCATCACCAAAGGGGTGTTGGACACTGAAGCTTTCTTT.

This clone occurred a few times. This chain links TRBV19 with TRBJ2-7, with 9 bases lining up with TRBD2. The V gene end was trimmed by 1 base and the J gene end by 2 bases; junction bases not matched to a gene: 3. This CDR3 spans 15 amino acids. Germline CDR1 reads LNHDA; CDR2 reads SQIVND (reference sequence). This CDR3 reads CASSIGASGTYEQYF. CDR3 coding DNA: TGTGCCAGTAGTATAGGGGCTAGCGGGACCTACGAGCAGTACTTC.

The genes are TRBV7-6 and TRBJ2-6, with D tentatively TRBD2 (6 bases). V lost 5 bases to trimming and J lost 1 base, with 15 bases between them. This CDR3 comprises 17 residues. Germline CDR1 and CDR2: SGHVS and FNYEAQ. The CDR3 sequence: CASSPYLRESGANVLTF. The CDR3, as DNA: TGTGCCAGCAGCCCCTACCTCCGGGAGTCTGGGGCCAACGTCCTGACTTTC. The full variable domain, rest sourced from reference TRBV7-6 and TRBJ2-6, is GAGVSQSPRYKVTKRGQDVALRCDPISGHVSLYWYRQALGQGPEFLTYFNYEAQQDKSGLPNDRFSAERPEGSISTLTIQRTEQRDSAMYRCASSPYLRESGANVLTFGAGSRLTVL.

This sequence joins TRBV22-1 and TRBJ1-5. TRBV22-1 is shown as a pseudogene. The CDR3 covers 12 residues. The CDR3 region has the DNA TGTCCTGGGAGCGCACGGTATCAGCCCCAGCATTTT. This gives the protein CPGSARYQPQHF.

This clone was counted a few times. V gene TRBV4-1 combines with J gene TRBJ2-7; 12 positions match TRBD2. Germline CDR1 and CDR2: MGHRA and YSYEKL. With V trimmed by 0 bases and J by 7 bases, 4 bases remained unmatched. The length of the CDR3 is 15 residues. The CDR3 here is CASSQDPGLAGEQYF. The CDR3 DNA sequence: TGCGCCAGCAGCCAAGATCCCGGACTAGCGGGGGAGCAGTACTTC.

This sequence joins TRBV11-2 and TRBJ2-6; D ambiguous. Germline CDR1 and CDR2: SGHAT and FQNNGV. Trimming shortened V by 5 bases and J by 1 base, and 9 bases separated the two germline ends. The CDR3 loop spans 15 amino acids. Here the CDR3 reads CASSLSPSGANVLTF. Here the CDR3 DNA reads TGTGCCAGCAGCCTCTCCCCGTCTGGGGCCAACGTCCTGACTTTC.

The gene calls are TRBV5-6 and TRBJ2-5, with 12 bases fitting TRBD2. V shed 0 bases and J 5 bases; nucleotides not matched to a gene: 2. Germline-derived CDR1 and CDR2 are SGHDT and YYEEEE. The CDR3 has 15 residues. CDR3 residues: CASSLGLAGVETQYF. The CDR3 DNA sequence: TGTGCCAGCAGCTTGGGACTAGCGGGAGTGGAGACCCAGTACTTC.